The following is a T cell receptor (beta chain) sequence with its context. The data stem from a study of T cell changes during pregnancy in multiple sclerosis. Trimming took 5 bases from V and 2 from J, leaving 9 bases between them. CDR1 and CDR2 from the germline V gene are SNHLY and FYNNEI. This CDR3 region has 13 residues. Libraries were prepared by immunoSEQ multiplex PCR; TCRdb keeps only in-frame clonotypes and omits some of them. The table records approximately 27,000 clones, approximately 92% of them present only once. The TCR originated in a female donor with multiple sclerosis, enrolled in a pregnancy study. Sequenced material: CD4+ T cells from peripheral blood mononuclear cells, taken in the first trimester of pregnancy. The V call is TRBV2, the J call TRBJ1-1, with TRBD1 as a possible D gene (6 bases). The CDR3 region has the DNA TGTGCCAGCAGTCTGGACAGCAACACTGAAGCTTTCTTT. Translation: CASSLDSNTEAFF.